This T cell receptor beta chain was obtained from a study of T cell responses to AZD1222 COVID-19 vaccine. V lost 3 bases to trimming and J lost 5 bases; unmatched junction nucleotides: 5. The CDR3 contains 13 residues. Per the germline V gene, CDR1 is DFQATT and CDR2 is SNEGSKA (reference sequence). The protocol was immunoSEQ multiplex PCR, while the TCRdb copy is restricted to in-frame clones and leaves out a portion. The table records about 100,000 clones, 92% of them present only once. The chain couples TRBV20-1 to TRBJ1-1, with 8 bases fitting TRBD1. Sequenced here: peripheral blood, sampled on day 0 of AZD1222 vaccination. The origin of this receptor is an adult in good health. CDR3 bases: TGCAGTGCTAGTTTGACAGGGGATACTGAAGCTTTCTTT. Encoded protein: CSASLTGDTEAFF.